The 18 T cell receptor beta chains below come from one sample, sequenced in a study of control samples from healthy donors and cancer patients (dated by TCRdb to 2018 to 2021). The method was the immunoSEQ multiplex PCR assay. TCRdb took this table from immuneACCESS and kept in-frame rearrangements with V and J called. Such tables lack part of the clones; where checked against another copy, unresolved V genes explain under half of the gap, and the rest is unexplained. This sample gives roughly 450,000 clones in total; 75% to 95% of them show up just once. Around 6.4% of the sample is in the top ten clones. Sample: PBMCs. The receptors were gathered from a man between 40 and 49 years old with head and neck cancer.

This chain uses TRBV19 with TRBJ2-7; D unclear. V was cut by 0 bases and J by 0 bases, with 9 bases left in between. The CDR3 sequence is 15 residues long. Germline V gives CDR1 LNHDA, CDR2 SQIVND (reference sequence). For the CDR3, the DNA is TGTGCCAGTAGTATAGAGGGTAGGAGCTCCTACGAGCAGTACTTC. Translated: CASSIEGRSSYEQYF.

The chain combines TRBV30 with TRBJ2-1, with D unclear. Trimming shortened V by 4 bases and J by 0 bases, and 7 bases separated the two germline ends. In germline, CDR1 is GTSNPN, CDR2 SVGIG (reference sequence). The CDR3 is 13 residues long. The CDR3, as DNA: TGTGCCTGGAAAAAAGACTCCTACAATGAGCAGTTCTTC. Protein product: CAWKKDSYNEQFF.

V and J are TRBV27 and TRBJ2-2; 8 bases agree with TRBD1. CDR1 MNHEY and CDR2 SMNVEV come from the germline V gene (reference sequence). After removal of 0 bases from V and 4 bases from J, the junction contained 10 bases not matched to a gene. The CDR3 has 18 amino acids. CDR3 in DNA: TGTGCCAGCAGTTTATCCCTCTCCAGGGGGCTGGGCACCGGGGAGCTGTTTTTT. As protein: CASSLSLSRGLGTGELFF.

The V gene is TRBV10-2, the J gene TRBJ1-3; 7 bases are a match to TRBD1. CDR1 and CDR2 (germline): WSHSY, SAAADI. The CDR3 length is 15 residues. The trim removed 5 bases at V and 1 base at J, leaving 5 bases unmatched. DNA for the CDR3: TGCGCCAGCAGTCCCCCGGGACAGTCTGGAAACACCATATATTTT. Translated: CASSPPGQSGNTIYF.

The CDR3 nucleotides read TGTGCCAGCAGCTTAGGGAGATCACCCCTCCACTTT. The encoded protein is CASSLGRSPLHF. V usage is TRBV13 and J usage is TRBJ1-6; D ambiguous. Germline V gives CDR1 PRHDT, CDR2 FYEKMQ (reference sequence). The CDR3 length is 12 residues. V gave up 0 bases and J gave up 10 bases, with 4 bases separating them.

The chain recombines TRBV7-2 with TRBJ1-1; D ambiguous. V lost 5 bases and J 2 bases, leaving 12 bases between the germline ends. From germline, CDR1 is SGHTA and CDR2 FQGNSA. The CDR3 has 14 amino acids. This CDR3 is CASSPTVTNTEAFF. CDR3 bases: TGTGCCAGCAGCCCGACGGTAACCAACACTGAAGCTTTCTTT.

The chain has TRBV20-1 and TRBJ1-1; D gene ambiguous. CDR1 and CDR2 from the germline V gene are DFQATT and SNEGSKA (reference sequence). V was clipped by 3 bases and J by 1 base, with 12 bases between them. The CDR3 is 14 amino acids. The CDR3 loop reads CSASIRAKNTEAFF. CDR3 in DNA: TGCAGTGCTAGTATTCGGGCGAAGAACACTGAAGCTTTCTTT.

The chain carries TRBV28 and TRBJ2-7; tentatively, D is TRBD1 (5 bases). The CDR3 sequence is 15 residues long. The V and J ends lost 4 bases and 1 base respectively, with 14 bases between them. Per the germline V gene, CDR1 is MDHEN and CDR2 is SYDVKM. The CDR3 DNA is TGTGCCAGCAGTTGGACACAGAGGAAATCCTACGAGCAGTACTTC. Amino acid sequence: CASSWTQRKSYEQYF.

This clone came up a few times. This chain connects TRBV9 to TRBJ2-5; TRBD2 agrees at 11 bases. Per the germline V gene, CDR1 is SGDLS and CDR2 is YYNGEE. V lost 2 bases and J lost 2; bases outside the gene matches: 5. The CDR3 totals 16 residues. CDR3 nucleotide sequence: TGTGCCAGCAGCGTGCTAGCGGGGGGCCTTCAAGAGACCCAGTACTTC. It translates to CASSVLAGGLQETQYF.

V gene TRBV4-2 combines with J gene TRBJ2-1, with 11 bases that match TRBD2. Germline V CDR1 and CDR2: LGHNA, YNFKEQ. The CDR3 sequence is 17 residues long. V trimming: 1 base; J trimming: 5 bases; junction bases outside the gene matches: 7. CDR3 in amino acids: CASSQVSGTSGHNEQFF. CDR3 nucleotides: TGTGCCAGCAGCCAAGTCTCCGGGACTAGCGGCCACAATGAGCAGTTCTTC.

The chain employs TRBV3-1 (or the pseudogene TRBV3-2) and TRBJ2-1; 10 positions agree with TRBD2. Trimming removed 0 bases from V and 3 bases from J; junction bases left unmatched: 2. This CDR3 has 16 amino acids. The germline V gene encodes CDR1 LGHDT and CDR2 YNNKEL (reference sequence). The CDR3 is CASSQDLAGDYNEQFF. CDR3 coding DNA: TGTGCCAGCAGCCAAGATCTAGCGGGGGACTACAATGAGCAGTTCTTC.

This clone has just a few counts. The rearrangement uses TRBV30 and TRBJ2-1; D is unclear. Trimming took off 5 bases at V and 7 bases at J, with 9 bases between the two ends. Per the germline V gene, CDR1 is GTSNPN and CDR2 is SVGIG (reference sequence). The CDR3 has 11 residues. The CDR3 here is CAWEIRNEQFF. Here the CDR3 DNA reads TGTGCCTGGGAGATCCGAAATGAGCAGTTCTTC.

This rearrangement joins TRBV19 to TRBJ2-5, with D perhaps assigned TRBD1 or TRBD2 (7 bases each). This CDR3 contains 16 residues. V dropped 4 bases and J dropped 4 bases, with 19 bases sitting between them. Per the germline V gene, CDR1 is LNHDA and CDR2 is SQIVND (reference sequence). CDR3 bases: TGTGCCAGTAGTACGGGACAGCTGGGGGGGGGAGAGACCCAGTACTTC. Translating gives CASSTGQLGGGETQYF.

The rearrangement uses TRBV5-1 and TRBJ2-3; TRBD1 aligns across 7 bases. Looked up from germline, CDR1 is SGHRS and CDR2 is YFSETQ. With V trimmed by 0 bases and J by 4 bases, 2 bases remained unmatched. The CDR3 extends over 14 amino acids. CDR3 DNA sequence: TGCGCCAGCAGCTTGGACACAGGGGCAGATACGCAGTATTTT. Its translation: CASSLDTGADTQYF.

The chain has TRBV18 and TRBJ2-2; 12 nucleotides match TRBD2. Germline V gene lookup returns CDR1 KGHSH and CDR2 LQKENI. Trimming removed 2 bases from V and 1 base from J; junction bases left unmatched: 5. This CDR3 contains 18 residues. DNA of the CDR3: TGTGCCAGCTCACCAACGCAGGGACTAGCGGGGAACACCGGGGAGCTGTTTTTT. Protein: CASSPTQGLAGNTGELFF.

This chain uses TRBV19 with TRBJ2-7, with D perhaps being TRBD1 or TRBD2 (6 bases each). V lost 5 bases and J lost 3, with 17 bases in between. Germline CDR1 LNHDA, CDR2 SQIVND (reference sequence). The CDR3 is 15 amino acids. In DNA form, the CDR3 reads TGTGCCAGTAGTCCGGACAGACTAGGACTCTACGAGCAGTACTTC. Its protein is CASSPDRLGLYEQYF.

The DNA for the CDR3 is TGTGCCGGGGAGGATCTGACTTTGAGGCAGTACTTC. The encoded protein is CAGEDLTLRQYF. This rearrangement joins TRBV30 to TRBJ2-7; the D gene is possibly TRBD2 (6 bases). Germline V gives CDR1 GTSNPN, CDR2 SVGIG (reference sequence). This CDR3 region has 12 residues. The V end was cut by 8 bases, the J end by 9 bases, with 20 bases between.

Note on this clone: The identical CDR3 is also encoded by other nucleotide sequences in the sample. The chain combines TRBV18 with TRBJ2-2, with D unclear. Germline-derived CDR1 and CDR2 are KGHSH and LQKENI. The CDR3 is 17 amino acids. V was clipped by 1 base and J by 3 bases, with 15 bases between them. In DNA form, the CDR3 reads TGTGCCAGCTCACCACTAATCAAGGCTTCGGACACCGGGGAGCTGTTTTTT. It translates to CASSPLIKASDTGELFF.